One TCR beta chain is described in this entry. The target of this receptor is not known. No base-level quality is on record; no much larger clone is a single base apart. The collaborating institutions used their own protocols to collect whole blood in K2EDTA tubes. Collaborator samples were shipped for TCRbeta analysis as frozen whole blood, isolated PBMCs, or DNA extracted from either sample type. This record comes from a study of blood T cell repertoires in COVID-19 (TCRdb year 2020). The study in broad terms: Samples from collaborators originated in the United States, Italy and Spain and spanned both the acute and convalescent phases of COVID-19. The prospective study material was composed of cDNA or gDNA derived from T cells, B-cell-depleted T cells, or PBMCs. Subjects who had been exposed to COVID-19, were actively infected with it, or had recovered from it provided the deeply sampled blood TCRbeta repertoires that made up the dataset. The repertoires were made available in a free public database intended to serve as a resource for research on the immune response to SARS-CoV-2. The samples were drawn from the first 160 participants of the ongoing ImmuneRACE study and from 1,254 subjects provided by 6 global collaborators. Nearly every sample came with metadata listing a de-identified subject ID, COVID-19 status, age in years and sex. HLA class I and class II types, where available, came from metadata supplied by the sample provider rather than from assay-based typing.

General conclusions and limits of the study: Clinical and demographic metadata were provided uncurated, with the amount varying by source and participant.

TCRbeta CDR3 regions were amplified from genomic DNA using the immunoSEQ Assay, a bias-controlled multiplex PCR. In the original analysis: The number of nucleated cells in each sample was estimated from the amplification of reference gene primers within the assay. Sequence reads were collapsed and filtered to measure the absolute abundance of every unique TCRbeta CDR3 rearrangement. For each sample, productive Simpson clonality was calculated as the square root of Simpson's diversity index across productive rearrangements. TCRdb re-hosts the immuneACCESS table, in-frame sequences only. Its copies lack some clones; in the studies checked, an unresolved V gene accounts for under half of them, and the cause for the rest is not known. The V and J calls and clone size are taken from that table; D and trimming were inferred from the DNA. Present in this sample are over 200,000 clones, less than 90% of which were seen just once. The ten largest clones represent roughly 0.69% of the sample.

Compared with germline, V lacks 5 bases and J lacks 8 bases; bases without a gene match: 19. The CDR3 has 16 amino acids, counting the end cysteine and phenylalanine. The kept DNA is CDR3 alone, 48 bases in frame from the first base. As encoded in the germline V gene, CDR1 is SQVTM while CDR2 is ANQGSEA. Recombination connected TRBV29-1 to TRBJ1-2; the junction holds 8 bases that match TRBD1. This receptor was identified in a middle-aged man with acute or convalescent COVID-19. What was sequenced was peripheral blood. The CDR3 protein: CSVLETLEQGVWGYTF. Read as DNA, the sequence is TGCAGCGTTCTTGAAACCCTTGAACAGGGGGTCTGGGGCTACACCTTC.